This TCR beta chain was profiled in a study of beta chain features in type 1 diabetes. With 5 bases removed from V and 1 base from J, the gap between germline ends came to 11 bases. Germline CDR1 is PRHDT and CDR2 is FYEKMQ (reference sequence). The CDR3 runs 15 residues. Naive, central memory, regulatory and stem cell-like memory cells within the CD4+ compartment were sorted using CD45RO/CCR7/CD25/CD127/CD95/CD27. The sequenced template was cDNA made from the entire isolated RNA. Sequenced by immunoSEQ multiplex PCR; TCRdb stores in-frame clones only, minus some. The sample lists roughly 250,000 clones, around 65% occurring once. This clone appeared once.

The source material was naive CD4+ T cells from blood. The receptor was derived from a man aged 25 to 40 in good health. The rearrangement uses TRBV13 and TRBJ2-2; TRBD1 might be the D (6 bases). This CDR3 is CASSVGQKNTGELFF. The CDR3 region has the DNA TGTGCCAGCAGCGTTGGACAGAAGAACACCGGGGAGCTGTTTTTT.